These 14 T cell receptor beta chains came from one sample sequenced in a study of T cells in Graves' hyperthyroidism and ophthalmopathy. TCR beta CDR3 sequences were amplified from RNA transcripts. Researchers ran a first-round RT-PCR on the TCR CDR3 using the HTBI primer set. TCRdb re-called the multiplex PCR reads through MiXCR, storing one row per CDR3 protein. Here the sample spans 400,000 to 500,000 distinct CDR3 sequences, about 14% being singletons. Sequencing input: blood. The receptor source for this set is a man aged 18 to 35 with Graves' ophthalmopathy.

This clonotype was recorded many times. The chain links TRBV5-6 to TRBJ1-4; 9 nucleotides match TRBD1. J lost 6 bases, V lost 4 bases, and 10 bases had no gene match. The CDR3 has 16 residues. CDR1 and CDR2 from the germline V gene are SGHDT and YYEEEE. CDR3 amino acids: CASSIRDRAADEKLFF. The CDR3 nucleotides are TGTGCCAGCAGCATCCGGGACAGGGCCGCTGATGAAAAACTGTTTTTT. Using reference TRBV5-6 and TRBJ1-4 for the parts outside the CDR3, the full variable domain is DAGVTQSPTHLIKTRGQQVTLRCSPKSGHDTVSWYQQALGQGPQFIFQYYEEEERQRGNFPDRFSGHQFPNYSSELNVNALLLGDSALYLCASSIRDRAADEKLFFGSGTQLSVL.

This clonotype has ten or more counts. This chain links TRBV11-2 with TRBJ2-1, with D maybe TRBD2 (6 bases). Germline CDR1 and CDR2: SGHAT and FQNNGV. There are 14 residues in the CDR3. V lost 5 bases, J lost 0 bases, and 8 bases lay in between. In nucleotides, the CDR3 is TGTGCCAGCAGCCGGGACTCCTCCTACAATGAGCAGTTCTTC. Encoded protein: CASSRDSSYNEQFF.

In regard to this clonotype: The germline gene is not matched at one end of the junction; a read error may be the cause. CDR3 DNA: TGTGCCAGCAGTTTAGGTCCCCGGGGGAACACTGAAGCTTTCTTC. This sequence encodes CASSLGPRGNTEAFF. The rearrangement uses TRBV11-3 and TRBJ1-1, with D perhaps TRBD1 (5 bases). This CDR3 has 15 amino acids. CDR1 is SGHNT and CDR2 is YENEEA in the germline V gene.

In its sample, this clonotype was seen many times. The rearrangement joins TRBV30 to TRBJ1-1; D is unresolved. This CDR3 contains 12 residues. The germline CDR1 and CDR2 sequences are GTSNPN and SVGIG (reference sequence). Trimming took off 1 base at V and 4 bases at J, with 7 bases between the two ends. The CDR3 sequence: CAWSAVFTEAFF. The CDR3, as DNA: TGTGCCTGGAGTGCGGTTTTCACTGAAGCTTTCTTT.

This clonotype was counted ten times or more. V and J are TRBV24-1 and TRBJ1-5, with D unclear. The CDR3 contains 13 residues. The germline V gene encodes CDR1 KGHDR and CDR2 SFDVKD. V lost 5 bases to trimming and J lost 1 base, with 5 bases between them. The CDR3 spells CATSGRSNQPQHF. Here the CDR3 DNA reads TGTGCCACCAGTGGCCGCAGCAATCAGCCCCAGCATTTT.

At least ten counts were recorded for this clonotype. The V call is TRBV28, the J call TRBJ2-3; 7 positions agree with TRBD1. V gave up 7 bases and J gave up 2 bases; unmatched junction bases: 6. The germline V gene encodes CDR1 MDHEN and CDR2 SYDVKM. CDR3 size: 14 residues. The CDR3 region has the DNA TGTGCCAGCACCAGAGGGGGCACCACAGATACGCAGTATTTT. Protein: CASTRGGTTDTQYF.

This clonotype has only a few counts. This chain joins TRBV4-1 and TRBJ1-2; tentative D call: TRBD1 (5 bases). This CDR3 has 16 residues. Per the germline V gene, CDR1 is MGHRA and CDR2 is YSYEKL. V lost 1 base to trimming and J lost 2 bases, with 14 bases between them. In nucleotides, the CDR3 is TGCGCCAGCAGCCAAGTCGGTAGGGGCCGGAACTATGGCTACACCTTC. Its protein product is CASSQVGRGRNYGYTF.

This clonotype appeared once. The CDR3 carries no conserved terminal phenylalanine or tryptophan, so it likely arises from a read error. The chain joins TRBV27 to TRBJ1-6, with D perhaps TRBD1 (5 bases). V lost 6 bases to trimming and J lost 10 bases, with 10 bases between them. The CDR3 loop spans 12 amino acids. The germline gives CDR1 MNHEY, CDR2 SMNVEV (reference sequence). The CDR3 DNA follows: TGTGCCAGCAGCGGGGGGGTGTCACCCCTCCACCTT. It encodes CASSGGVSPLHL.

This clonotype was found a few times. One base away lies a much larger clone, so this may be a sequencing read error. This chain uses TRBV3-1 with TRBJ2-7; 11 bases are a match to TRBD2. The CDR3 length is 15 residues. The germline CDR1 and CDR2 sequences are LGHDT and YNNKEL (reference sequence). The CDR3 sequence: CTSSQEGTSGYEQYF. In DNA form, the CDR3 reads TGTACCAGCAGCCAAGAGGGGACTAGCGGCTACGAGCAGTACTTC.

In this sample, this clonotype turned up many times. This sequence joins TRBV15 and TRBJ2-5, with 9 bases matching TRBD2. V gave up 5 bases and J gave up 4 bases; unmatched junction bases: 2. The germline CDR1 and CDR2 sequences are LNHNV and YYDKDF (reference sequence). CDR3 length: 13 residues. CDR3 sequence reads: CATSVAGAETQYF. CDR3 nucleotides: TGTGCCACCAGCGTAGCGGGAGCAGAGACCCAGTACTTC.

This clonotype was seen many times. This rearrangement joins TRBV7-9 to TRBJ2-3; no reliable D call. The CDR3 contains 11 residues. Per germline, CDR1 SEHNR and CDR2 FQNEAQ (reference sequence). The V end lost 8 bases, the J end lost 2 bases, and 5 bases lay between the germline ends. This CDR3 is CASWDTDTQYF. The DNA for the CDR3 is TGTGCCAGCTGGGACACAGATACGCAGTATTTT.

Many counts were recorded for this clonotype. The V gene is TRBV5-1, the J gene TRBJ2-1; no clear D. Germline-derived CDR1 and CDR2 are SGHRS and YFSETQ. V was clipped by 6 bases and J by 4 bases, with 14 bases between them. The CDR3 has 14 residues. DNA of the CDR3: TGCGCCAGCACCCCATTGTGGGGATACAATGAGCAGTTCTTC. Residues: CASTPLWGYNEQFF.

This clonotype came up many times. V gene TRBV12-5 combines with J gene TRBJ2-5, with 10 bases lining up with TRBD2. V lost 7 bases to trimming and J lost 2 bases; unmatched junction nucleotides: 7. The germline V gene encodes CDR1 LGHNT and CDR2 FRNRAP. CDR3 size: 15 residues. The CDR3 loop reads CASAKTSGPQETQYF. CDR3 sequence (DNA): TGTGCTAGTGCCAAGACTAGCGGGCCACAAGAGACCCAGTACTTC.

The chain is built from TRBV9 and TRBJ1-1, with 7 positions matching TRBD1. Looked up from germline, CDR1 is SGDLS and CDR2 is YYNGEE. The CDR3 covers 16 residues. V shed 0 bases, J shed 3 bases, and the junction held 8 bases outside the gene matches. The DNA of the CDR3 is TGTGCCAGCAGCGTAGAGGCCGGGACAGCCTACACTGAAGCTTTCTTT. Encoded protein: CASSVEAGTAYTEAFF.